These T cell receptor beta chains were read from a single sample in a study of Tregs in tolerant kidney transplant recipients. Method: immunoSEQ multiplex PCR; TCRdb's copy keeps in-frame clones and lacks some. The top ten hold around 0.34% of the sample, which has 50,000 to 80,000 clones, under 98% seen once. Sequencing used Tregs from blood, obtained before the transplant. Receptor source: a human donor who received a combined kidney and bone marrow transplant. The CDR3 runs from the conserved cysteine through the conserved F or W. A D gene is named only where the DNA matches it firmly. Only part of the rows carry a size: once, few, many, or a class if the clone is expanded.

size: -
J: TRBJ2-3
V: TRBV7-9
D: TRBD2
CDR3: CASSPGLAGITDTQYF
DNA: TGTGCCAGCAGCCCGGGACTAGCGGGGATCACAGATACGCAGTATTTT

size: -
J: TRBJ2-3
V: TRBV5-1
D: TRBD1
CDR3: CASSPGQVTDTQYF
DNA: TGCGCCAGCAGCCCGGGACAGGTTACAGATACGCAGTATTTT

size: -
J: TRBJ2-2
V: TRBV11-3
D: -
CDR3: CASSLSLNTGELFF
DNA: TGTGCCAGCAGTTTGTCTTTGAACACCGGGGAGCTGTTTTTT

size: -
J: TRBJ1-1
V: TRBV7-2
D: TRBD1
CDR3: CASSTQGGTEAFF
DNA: TGTGCCAGCAGCACCCAGGGGGGAACTGAAGCTTTCTTT

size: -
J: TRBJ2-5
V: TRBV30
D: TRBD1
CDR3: CAWGGTGGETQYF
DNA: TGTGCCTGGGGGGGGACAGGGGGTGAGACCCAGTACTTC

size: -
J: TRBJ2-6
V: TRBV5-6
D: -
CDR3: CASREGGVGANVLTF
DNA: TGTGCCAGCAGGGAGGGGGGGGTCGGGGCCAACGTCCTGACTTTC

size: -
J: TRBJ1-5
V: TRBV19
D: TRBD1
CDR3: CASSPRVQGAQQPQHF
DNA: TGTGCCAGTAGTCCCCGGGTACAGGGGGCCCAGCAGCCCCAGCATTTT

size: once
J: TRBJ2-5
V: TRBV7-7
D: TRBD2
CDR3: CASAPGIAGFFAETQYF
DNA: TGTGCCAGCGCCCCAGGAATAGCGGGGTTTTTTGCGGAGACCCAGTACTTC

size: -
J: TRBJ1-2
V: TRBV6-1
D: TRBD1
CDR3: CASRSGTGGVYGYTF
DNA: TGTGCCAGCAGGTCCGGGACAGGGGGAGTATATGGCTACACCTTC

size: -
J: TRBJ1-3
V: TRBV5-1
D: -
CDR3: CASSFGRSSGNTIYF
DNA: TGCGCCAGCAGCTTTGGCCGGAGCTCTGGAAACACCATATATTTT

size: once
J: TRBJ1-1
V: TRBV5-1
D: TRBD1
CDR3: CASSLTGGDTEAFF
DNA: TGCGCCAGCAGCTTGACAGGGGGGGACACTGAAGCTTTCTTT

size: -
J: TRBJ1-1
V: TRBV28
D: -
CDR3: CASSSGTMIAFF
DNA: TGTGCCAGCAGTTCGGGTACTATGATTGCTTTCTTT

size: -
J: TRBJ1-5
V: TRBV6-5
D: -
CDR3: CASSGGGNQPQHF
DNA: TGTGCCAGCTCGGGTGGCGGCAATCAGCCCCAGCATTTT

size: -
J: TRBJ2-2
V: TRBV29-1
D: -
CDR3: CSVGQTNTGELFF
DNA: TGCAGCGTTGGCCAGACGAACACCGGGGAGCTGTTTTTT

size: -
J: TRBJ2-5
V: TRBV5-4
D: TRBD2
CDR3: CASSLGLAGGETQYF
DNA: TGTGCCAGCAGCTTGGGGCTAGCGGGGGGAGAGACCCAGTACTTC

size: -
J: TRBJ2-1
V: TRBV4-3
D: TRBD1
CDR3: CASSQDLTGEIHNEQFF
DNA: TGCGCCAGCAGCCAAGACCTGACAGGGGAAATTCACAATGAGCAGTTCTTC

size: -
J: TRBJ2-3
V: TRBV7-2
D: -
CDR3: CASSPLDTQYF
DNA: TGTGCCAGCAGCCCTCTAGATACGCAGTATTTT

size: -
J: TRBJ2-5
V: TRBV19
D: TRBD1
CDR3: CASSEAGGGETQYF
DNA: TGTGCCAGTAGTGAGGCAGGGGGCGGAGAGACCCAGTACTTC

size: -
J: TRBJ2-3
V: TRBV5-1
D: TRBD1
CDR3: CASSLRPGQGTDTQYF
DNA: TGCGCCAGCAGCTTGCGGCCGGGACAGGGAACAGATACGCAGTATTTT

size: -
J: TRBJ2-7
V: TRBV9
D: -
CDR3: CASSVAGLTSGSYEQYF
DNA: TGTGCCAGCAGCGTAGCTGGGTTAACATCAGGGTCCTACGAGCAGTACTTC

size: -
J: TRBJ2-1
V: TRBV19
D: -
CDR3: CASSISAGIPNEQFF
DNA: TGTGCCAGTAGTATATCGGCGGGTATACCCAATGAGCAGTTCTTC

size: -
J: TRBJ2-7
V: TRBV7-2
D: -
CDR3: CASSLVGGGAITYEQYF
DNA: TGTGCCAGCAGCTTAGTAGGTGGGGGGGCTATTACCTACGAGCAGTACTTC

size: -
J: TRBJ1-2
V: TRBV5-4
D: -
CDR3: CASSLTRGYGYTF
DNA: TGTGCCAGCAGCTTGACAAGGGGATATGGCTACACCTTC

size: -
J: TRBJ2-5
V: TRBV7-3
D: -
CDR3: CASSLGLQETQYF
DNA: TGTGCCAGCAGCTTAGGACTACAAGAGACCCAGTACTTC

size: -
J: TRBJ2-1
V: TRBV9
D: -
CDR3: CASNSGASYNEQFF
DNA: TGTGCCAGCAATAGCGGAGCCTCCTACAATGAGCAGTTCTTC

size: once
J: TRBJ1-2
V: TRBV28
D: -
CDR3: CNSGGYTF
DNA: TGTAATAGTGGTGGCTACACCTTC

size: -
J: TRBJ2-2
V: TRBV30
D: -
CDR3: CAWISNRPLNTGELFF
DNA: TGTGCCTGGATCTCTAACAGGCCCCTGAACACCGGGGAGCTGTTTTTT

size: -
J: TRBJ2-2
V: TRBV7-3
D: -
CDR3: CASSFGPGELFF
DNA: TGTGCCAGCAGCTTCGGTCCCGGGGAGCTGTTTTTT

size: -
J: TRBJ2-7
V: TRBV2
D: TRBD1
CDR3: CASAQDRGFEQYF
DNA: TGTGCCAGCGCTCAGGACAGGGGGTTCGAGCAGTACTTC

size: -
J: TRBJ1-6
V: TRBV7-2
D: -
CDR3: CASSLTPRRGRANSPLHF
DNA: TGTGCCAGCAGCTTAACCCCCCGGAGAGGGAGGGCCAATTCACCCCTCCACTTT

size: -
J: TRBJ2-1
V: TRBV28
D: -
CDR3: CASSLAGNEQFF
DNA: TGTGCCAGCAGTTTAGCGGGCAATGAGCAGTTCTTC

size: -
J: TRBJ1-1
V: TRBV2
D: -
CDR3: CAGGREAETEAFF
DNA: TGTGCCGGGGGGCGGGAGGCGGAGACTGAAGCTTTCTTT

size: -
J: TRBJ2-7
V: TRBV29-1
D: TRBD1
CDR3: CSVSGQAVSYEQYF
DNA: TGCAGCGTTTCCGGACAGGCTGTGTCCTACGAGCAGTACTTC

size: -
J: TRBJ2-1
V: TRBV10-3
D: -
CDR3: CAIIGRNNEQFF
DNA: TGTGCCATCATCGGCAGGAACAATGAGCAGTTCTTC

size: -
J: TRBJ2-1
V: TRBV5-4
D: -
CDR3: CATTGWGNEQFF
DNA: TGTGCCACTACAGGGTGGGGAAATGAGCAGTTCTTC

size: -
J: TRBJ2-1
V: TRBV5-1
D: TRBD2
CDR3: CASSPWTSGREDEQFF
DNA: TGCGCCAGCAGCCCCTGGACTAGCGGGAGGGAGGATGAGCAGTTCTTC

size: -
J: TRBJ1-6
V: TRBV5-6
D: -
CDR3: CASSFGGVNSPLHF
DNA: TGTGCCAGCAGCTTTGGTGGAGTCAATTCACCCCTCCACTTT

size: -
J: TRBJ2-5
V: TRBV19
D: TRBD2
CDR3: CASSPRGSGRIRETQYF
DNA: TGTGCCAGTAGTCCCCGTGGTAGCGGGAGAATCCGGGAGACCCAGTACTTC

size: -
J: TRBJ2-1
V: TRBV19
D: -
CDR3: CASSVGRNLFIEQFF
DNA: TGTGCCAGTAGTGTCGGGAGAAACCTCTTTATTGAGCAGTTCTTC

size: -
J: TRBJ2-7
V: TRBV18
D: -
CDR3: CASSAGPAYEQYF
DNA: TGTGCCAGCTCGGCGGGACCGGCCTACGAGCAGTACTTC

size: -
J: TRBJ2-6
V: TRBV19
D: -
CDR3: CASSSPGKALTF
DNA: TGTGCCAGTAGTAGCCCGGGGAAGGCCCTGACTTTC

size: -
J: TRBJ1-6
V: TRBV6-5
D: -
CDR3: CASSFQTRTRSPLHF
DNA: TGTGCCAGCAGTTTCCAAACAAGAACTAGATCACCCCTCCACTTT

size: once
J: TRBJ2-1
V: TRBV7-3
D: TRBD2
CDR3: CASSPGLAGVGQFF
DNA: TGTGCCAGCAGCCCCGGACTAGCGGGAGTCGGGCAGTTCTTC

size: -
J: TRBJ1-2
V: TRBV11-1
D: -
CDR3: CASSGAGYGYTF
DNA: TGTGCCAGCAGTGGGGCCGGTTATGGCTACACCTTC

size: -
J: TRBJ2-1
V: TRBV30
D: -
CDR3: CAWSRGYNEQFF
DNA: TGTGCCTGGAGTAGGGGATACAATGAGCAGTTCTTC

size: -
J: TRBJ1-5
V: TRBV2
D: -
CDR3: CASSEERASNQPQHF
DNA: TGTGCCAGCAGTGAAGAGAGGGCAAGCAATCAGCCCCAGCATTTT

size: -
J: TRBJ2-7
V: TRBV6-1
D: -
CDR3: CASSDGDSPYEQYF
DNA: TGTGCCAGCAGTGATGGTGACAGCCCCTACGAGCAGTACTTC

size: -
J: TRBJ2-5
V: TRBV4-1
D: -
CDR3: CASSQVRDNSGAETQYF
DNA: TGCGCCAGCAGCCAAGTACGCGACAATTCGGGAGCGGAGACCCAGTACTTC

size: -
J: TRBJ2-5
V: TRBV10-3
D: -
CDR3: CAISESRQETQYF
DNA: TGTGCCATCAGTGAGTCGAGGCAAGAGACCCAGTACTTC

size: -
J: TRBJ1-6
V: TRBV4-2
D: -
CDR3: CASSQSPGKNSPLHF
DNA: TGTGCCAGCAGCCAGTCGCCAGGGAAAAATTCACCCCTCCACTTT

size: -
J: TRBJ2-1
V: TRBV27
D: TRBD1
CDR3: CASSFDRGLYNEQFF
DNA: TGTGCCAGCAGTTTCGACAGGGGGCTATACAATGAGCAGTTCTTC